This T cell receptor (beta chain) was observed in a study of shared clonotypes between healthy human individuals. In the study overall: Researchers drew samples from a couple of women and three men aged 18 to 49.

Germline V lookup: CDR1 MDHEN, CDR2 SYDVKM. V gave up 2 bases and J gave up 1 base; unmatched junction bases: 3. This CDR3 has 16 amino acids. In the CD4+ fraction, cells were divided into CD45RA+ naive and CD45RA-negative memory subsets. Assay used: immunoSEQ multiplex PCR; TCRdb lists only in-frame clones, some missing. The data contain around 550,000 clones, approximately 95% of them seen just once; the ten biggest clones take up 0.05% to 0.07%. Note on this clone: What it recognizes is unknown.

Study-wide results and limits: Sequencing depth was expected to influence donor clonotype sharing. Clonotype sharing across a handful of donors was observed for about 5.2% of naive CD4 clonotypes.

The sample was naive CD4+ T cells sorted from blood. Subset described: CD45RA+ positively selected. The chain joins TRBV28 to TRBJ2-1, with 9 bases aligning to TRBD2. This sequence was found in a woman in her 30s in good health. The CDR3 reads CASSLQLAGSYNEQFF. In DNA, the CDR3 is TGTGCCAGCAGTTTACAGCTAGCGGGGTCCTACAATGAGCAGTTCTTC. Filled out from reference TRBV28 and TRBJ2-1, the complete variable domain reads DVKVTQSSRYLVKRTGEKVFLECVQDMDHENMFWYRQDPGLGLRLIYFSYDVKMKEKGDIPEGYSVSREKKERFSLILESASTNQTSMYLCASSLQLAGSYNEQFFGPGTRLTVL.